The subject of this entry is one T cell receptor beta chain. Antigen: not known. The source of the sample is a study of T cell responses to AZD1222 COVID-19 vaccine. Study results and limitations: Vaccination with two AZD1222 doses was followed by a rise in Spike-specific TCR breadth and depth. In the spike-specific TCR repertoire, nearly half reportedly target unmutated variant regions. Donors, mostly white British, included more females; clonal diversity was possibly underestimated.

Second-dose intervals near 4 or 12 weeks were combined. Profiled with immunoSEQ multiplex PCR; TCRdb holds only in-frame clones, not every one. The sample gives just over 90,000 clones, 75% to 90% of which show up once; more than 2% is in the top ten. The source of this sequence is an adult who received the AZD1222 COVID-19 vaccine. The specimen was peripheral blood, collected 28 days after the second AZD1222 dose.

The CDR3 nucleotides are TGTGCCAGTAGTGCCCGGAGAACCTACAATGAGCAGTTCTTC. It encodes CASSARRTYNEQFF. The J gene is TRBJ2-1, the V gene TRBV19; D remains unclear. Germline CDR1 and CDR2: LNHDA and SQIVND (reference sequence). The V end lost 5 bases, the J end lost 2 bases, and 10 bases lay between the germline ends. The CDR3 loop spans 14 amino acids.